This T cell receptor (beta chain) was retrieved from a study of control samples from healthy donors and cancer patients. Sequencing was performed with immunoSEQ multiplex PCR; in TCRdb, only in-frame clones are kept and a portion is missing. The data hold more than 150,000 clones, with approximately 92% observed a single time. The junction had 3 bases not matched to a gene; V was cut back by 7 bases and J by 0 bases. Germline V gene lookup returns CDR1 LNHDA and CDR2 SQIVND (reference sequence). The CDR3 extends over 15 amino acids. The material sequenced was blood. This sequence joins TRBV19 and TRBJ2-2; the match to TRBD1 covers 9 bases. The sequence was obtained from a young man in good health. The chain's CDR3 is CASKTGGANTGELFF. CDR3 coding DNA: TGTGCCAGTAAAACAGGGGGCGCGAACACCGGGGAGCTGTTTTTT.